This passage covers 21 T cell receptor beta chains from one sample sequenced in a study of shared clonotypes between healthy human individuals. The assay was immunoSEQ multiplex PCR, and TCRdb's table has in-frame clones only and misses some. The sample has about 1.1 million clones; more than 75% are singletons. Sequencing was carried out using memory CD4+ T cells from PBMCs. Specified subset: CD45RA-negative fraction. These receptors all come from a man between 18 and 35 years old in good health. Some clones in this sample may be carry-over from other donors' samples.

The genes are TRBV11-2 and TRBJ2-7; the D call may be TRBD1 or TRBD2 (6 bases each). V was shortened by 1 base and J by 3 bases, with 13 bases between the two germline ends. Germline V gene lookup returns CDR1 SGHAT and CDR2 FQNNGV. This CDR3 is built from 15 residues. DNA of the CDR3: TGTGCCAGCAGCTTAGTCGCGGGACAAGTCTACGAGCAGTACTTC. Translating gives CASSLVAGQVYEQYF.

The V and J genes are TRBV18 and TRBJ2-1; D is perhaps TRBD2 (6 bases). The CDR3 is 15 residues long. Germline assignment: CDR1 KGHSH and CDR2 LQKENI. The germline V and J ends were trimmed by 3 bases and 2 bases, with 11 bases remaining between them. CDR3: CASSPGGLTYNEQFF. CDR3 bases: TGTGCCAGCTCACCGGGAGGACTAACCTACAATGAGCAGTTCTTC.

This chain joins TRBV5-4 and TRBJ1-1; TRBD1 might be the D (6 bases). V lost 2 bases and J 6 bases, leaving 11 bases between the germline ends. The CDR3 is made up of 13 amino acids. CDR1 and CDR2 (germline): SGHNT, YYREEE (reference sequence). CDR3 amino acids: CASSLQGPAEAFF. The CDR3 nucleotides read TGTGCCAGCAGCTTACAGGGTCCAGCTGAAGCTTTCTTT.

This clone was recorded once. The chain uses TRBV6-1 and TRBJ1-3; D uncertain. The CDR3 sequence is 13 residues long. V lost 8 bases and J 1 base, leaving 9 bases between the germline ends. Germline V gene data show CDR1 as MNHNS and CDR2 as SASEGT. CDR3 nucleotides: TGTGCCAGCGTCACGGGGTCTGGAAACACCATATATTTT. Translated, it gives CASVTGSGNTIYF.

The chain employs TRBV7-2 and TRBJ2-3, with no clear D. V was clipped by 5 bases and J by 3 bases, with 9 bases between them. Germline loops: CDR1 SGHTA, CDR2 FQGNSA. The CDR3 length is 13 residues. The CDR3 DNA reads as TGTGCCAGCAGCAAACAGTGGACAGATACGCAGTATTTT. This codes for CASSKQWTDTQYF.

The rearrangement uses TRBV30 and TRBJ2-5; D perhaps matches TRBD1 (5 bases). Gene TRBJ2-7 matches the end of the DNA better, so the J call may be wrong. The CDR3 consists of 10 residues. Germline values: CDR1 GTSNPN, CDR2 SVGIG (reference sequence). CDR3 protein: CASSQGEQYF. DNA of the CDR3: TGTGCCTCATCTCAGGGCGAGCAGTACTTC.

This rearrangement joins TRBV15 to TRBJ1-1, with D perhaps matching TRBD1 (5 bases). Germline V CDR1 and CDR2: LNHNV, YYDKDF (reference sequence). Trimming pared 1 base from V and 0 bases from J, leaving 9 bases between. This CDR3 has 15 residues. The CDR3 sequence: CATSRGGLMNTEAFF. CDR3 nucleotide sequence: TGTGCCACCAGCAGAGGGGGCTTGATGAACACTGAAGCTTTCTTT.

This chain links TRBV2 with TRBJ2-1; D is perhaps TRBD2 (5 bases). Per germline, CDR1 SNHLY and CDR2 FYNNEI. The CDR3 extends over 14 amino acids. The V gene lost 4 bases and the J gene lost 8 bases, with 15 bases spanning the gap. This CDR3 reads CASSVDFPFDEQFF. In DNA, the CDR3 is TGTGCCAGCAGTGTGGACTTTCCCTTCGATGAGCAGTTCTTC.

This chain uses TRBV6-5 with TRBJ1-2; 11 bases match TRBD1. CDR3 length: 14 residues. Germline CDR1 reads MNHEY; CDR2 reads SVGAGI. With 5 bases clipped from V and 4 bases from J, the junction kept 3 bases outside the gene matches. CDR3 protein: CASSTGQGGYGYTF. As DNA, the CDR3 is TGTGCCAGCAGTACGGGACAGGGGGGCTATGGCTACACCTTC.

A note on this clone: This CDR3 is also generated by other DNA sequences in the sample. The CDR3 nucleotides read TGCGCCAGCAGCCAAGGACTAGCGGGCTCCTACGAGCAGTACTTC. Translated: CASSQGLAGSYEQYF. The rearrangement links TRBV4-1 to TRBJ2-7; 10 bases match TRBD2. V was clipped by 1 base and J by 0 bases; unmatched bases: 0. Germline V gene data show CDR1 as MGHRA and CDR2 as YSYEKL. There are 15 residues in the CDR3.

The V call is TRBV28, the J call TRBJ1-4, with D perhaps TRBD1 (5 bases). V lost 4 bases to trimming and J lost 3 bases, with 12 bases between them. The CDR3 covers 15 residues. Germline V gene sequence: CDR1 MDHEN, CDR2 SYDVKM. The CDR3 bases are TGTGCCAGCAGTTCAGTGGCGGGGCCTAATGAAAAACTGTTTTTT. Translation: CASSSVAGPNEKLFF.

The V and J genes are TRBV4-2 and TRBJ2-1; TRBD2 matches at 7 bases. The germline gives CDR1 LGHNA, CDR2 YNFKEQ. The V segment lost 4 bases and the J segment 7 bases; nucleotides outside the gene matches: 10. The CDR3 extends over 15 amino acids. This chain's CDR3 is CASSPIGNSGNEQFF. In nucleotides, the CDR3 is TGTGCCAGCAGCCCCATCGGCAATAGCGGGAATGAGCAGTTCTTC.

The genes are TRBV27 and TRBJ2-2, with D hard to call. The CDR3 is made up of 13 amino acids. The germline CDR1 and CDR2 sequences are MNHEY and SMNVEV (reference sequence). The V gene lost 1 base and the J gene lost 4 bases, with 4 bases spanning the gap. CDR3 region: CASSLWSTGELFF. The CDR3 nucleotides read TGTGCCAGCAGTTTATGGAGCACCGGGGAGCTGTTTTTT.

This rearrangement joins TRBV21-1 to TRBJ1-1. TRBV21-1 is designated a pseudogene. The CDR3 consists of 18 residues. The CDR3 DNA sequence: TGTGCCAGCAGCAAAGTCCTCGGGATTTCTATTCCGAACACTGAAGCTTTCTTT. Translated: CASSKVLGISIPNTEAFF.

V gene TRBV7-2 combines with J gene TRBJ1-4; tentative D call: TRBD1 (5 bases). CDR3 size: 15 residues. Germline V CDR1 and CDR2: SGHTA, FQGNSA. Trimming took 0 bases from V and 7 from J, leaving 12 bases between them. CDR3 nucleotides: TGTGCCAGCAGCTTAGCCCTGGGGGACCCTGAAAAACTGTTTTTT. It translates to CASSLALGDPEKLFF. Complete variable domain (other parts from reference TRBV7-2 and TRBJ1-4): GAGVSQSPSNKVTEKGKDVELRCDPISGHTALYWYRQSLGQGLEFLIYFQGNSAPDKSGLPSDRFSAERTGGSVSTLTIQRTQQEDSAVYLCASSLALGDPEKLFFGSGTQLSVL.

This clone was seen only a few times. The chain recombines TRBV6-1 with TRBJ1-3; D remains unclear. CDR1 is MNHNS, CDR2 SASEGT, per germline. The CDR3 runs 15 residues. Between the trimmed V and J ends, which lost 6 bases and 2 bases, there was a span of 14 bases. The CDR3 is CASRPFSYPGNTIYF. CDR3 sequence (DNA): TGTGCCAGCAGACCTTTTTCGTATCCTGGAAACACCATATATTTT.

The rearrangement uses TRBV6-1 and TRBJ2-3; no clear D gene. The CDR3 consists of 16 residues. Germline loops: CDR1 MNHNS, CDR2 SASEGT. V dropped 4 bases and J dropped 0 bases, with 14 bases sitting between them. The CDR3, as DNA: TGTGCCAGCAGTGTAAAGGGTTATACTAGCACAGATACGCAGTATTTT. Protein product: CASSVKGYTSTDTQYF.

This chain joins TRBV30 and TRBJ2-7; a weak D match, TRBD2 (5 bases). The CDR3 has 14 residues. Trimming left V 7 bases short and J 5 bases short, with 21 bases between. Looked up from germline, CDR1 is GTSNPN and CDR2 is SVGIG (reference sequence). The CDR3 spells CAFHLLRERDEQYF. The CDR3, as DNA: TGTGCCTTCCACCTGCTGAGGGAAAGGGACGAGCAGTACTTC.

The chain uses TRBV4-2 and TRBJ2-3; TRBD2 agrees at 12 bases. Per germline, CDR1 LGHNA and CDR2 YNFKEQ. CDR3 length equals 18 residues. V dropped 1 base and J dropped 2; count of bases not matched to a gene: 7. The CDR3 protein is CASSQVMTSGSSTDTQYF. The CDR3 DNA reads as TGTGCCAGCAGCCAAGTAATGACTAGCGGGAGTTCCACAGATACGCAGTATTTT.

This clone appeared a few times. The chain uses TRBV5-1 and TRBJ2-5; 11 positions agree with TRBD2. CDR3 length: 17 amino acids. Germline-derived CDR1 and CDR2 are SGHRS and YFSETQ. Germline trimming cut 4 bases from V and 5 bases from J; bases unmatched to any gene: 13. As DNA, the CDR3 is TGCGCCAGCAGCCCGGGACTAGCGGATTCTTGGGTTGAGACCCAGTACTTC. Protein sequence: CASSPGLADSWVETQYF.

This chain uses TRBV18 with TRBJ2-1; 8 positions agree with TRBD2. In germline, CDR1 is KGHSH, CDR2 LQKENI. V was pared by 5 bases and J by 0 bases, with 6 bases of the junction left unmatched. The CDR3 sequence is 16 residues long. CDR3 in DNA: TGTGCCAGCTCAGGGCTAGCGGGTCTCTCCTACAATGAGCAGTTCTTC. Translation gives CASSGLAGLSYNEQFF.